This TCR beta chain is drawn from a study of neurological immune-mediated disorders. Study-level points and caveats: Phylogenetic grouping assigned the repertoires of 18 of 34 multiple sclerosis patients to one related-CDR3 cluster, which constitutes a possible signature. CDR3 amino acid sequences found in expanded clones were never shared across subjects, suggesting private repertoires in all groups.

At least ten counts were recorded for this clonotype. Its specificity is not known. The time point was: longitudinal time-point 2. The unsorted libraries had their origin in 2 million PBMCs stored at -80 C. The V segment lost 3 bases and the J segment 2 bases; nucleotides outside the gene matches: 6. CDR1 and CDR2 from the germline V gene are MNHEY and SVGAGI. The CDR3 totals 16 residues. Synthesis of cDNA was accomplished via 5'RACE employing 10-nucleotide random UMIs. TCRdb re-called the 5' RACE reads with MiXCR, one entry per CDR3 protein. The data show roughly 80,000 distinct CDR3 sequences, about 5.6% seen once.

The TCR sequence derives from an older woman with multiple sclerosis. Sequenced sample: PBMCs. The rearrangement uses TRBV6-5 and TRBJ2-3, with 9 bases aligning to TRBD1. The CDR3 DNA reads TGTGCCAGCAGTTATTACGGACAGGGGTACACAGATACGCAGTATTTT. It codes for CASSYYGQGYTDTQYF.